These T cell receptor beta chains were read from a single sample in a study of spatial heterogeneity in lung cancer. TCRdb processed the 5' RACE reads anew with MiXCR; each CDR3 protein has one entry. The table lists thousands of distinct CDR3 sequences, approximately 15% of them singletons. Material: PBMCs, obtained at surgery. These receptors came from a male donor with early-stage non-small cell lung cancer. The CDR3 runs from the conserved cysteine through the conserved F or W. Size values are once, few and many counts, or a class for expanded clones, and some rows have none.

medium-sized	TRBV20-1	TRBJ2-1	CSAPDLTLNNEQFF
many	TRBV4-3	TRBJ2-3	CASTPFRDSTDTQYF
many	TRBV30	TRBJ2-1	CAWSGGTQGTLF
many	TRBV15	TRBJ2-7	CATSRGKASWTSGSHEQYF
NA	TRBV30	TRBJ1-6	CAWDRVRGSPLHF
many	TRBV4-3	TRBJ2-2	CASSQDQGTPEIGELFF
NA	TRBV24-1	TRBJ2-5	CATRAREEETQYF
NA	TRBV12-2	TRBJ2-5	CASRLGPSSSGGAEETQYF
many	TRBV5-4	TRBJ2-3	CASSLAAGPPTDTQYF
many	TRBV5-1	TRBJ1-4	CASSHNPEGVVEKLFF
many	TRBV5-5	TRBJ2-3	CASSLGPMPQDTQYF
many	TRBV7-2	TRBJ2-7	CASTLRSVGSYEQYF
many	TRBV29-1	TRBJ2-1	CSAAGLAGAASYNEQFF
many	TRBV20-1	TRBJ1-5	CSARRTEISNQPQHF
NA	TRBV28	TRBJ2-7	CASSLSGGAYEQYF
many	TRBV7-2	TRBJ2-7	CASSLFSGTYGYEQYF
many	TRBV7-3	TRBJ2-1	CASSPSRDNEQFF
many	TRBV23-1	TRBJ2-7	CASTLVQGGYEQYF
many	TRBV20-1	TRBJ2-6	CSASPASGANVLTF
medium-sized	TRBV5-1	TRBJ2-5	CASRRTGEETQYF
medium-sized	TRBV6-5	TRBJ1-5	CASSPRGQGDNQPQHF
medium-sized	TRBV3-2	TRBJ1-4	CASSRNRGDRATNEKLFF
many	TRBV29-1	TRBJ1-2	CSVAGGGGYTF
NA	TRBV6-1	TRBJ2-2	CASSPMAGETGELFF
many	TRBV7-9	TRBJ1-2	CASSLGVGQNSYGYTF
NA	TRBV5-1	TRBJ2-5	CASSRIPEAGAQEGTQYF
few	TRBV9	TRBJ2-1	CASSVRTSANEQFF
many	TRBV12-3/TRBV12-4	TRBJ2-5	CASSVGGGETQYF
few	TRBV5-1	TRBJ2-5	CASSLRTEETQYF
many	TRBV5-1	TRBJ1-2	CASSFQGHYGYTF
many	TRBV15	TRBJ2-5	CATSTRGGVEETQYF
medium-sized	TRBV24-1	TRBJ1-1	CATSDSSGYEAFF
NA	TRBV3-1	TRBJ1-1	CASGRDGTGDFEAFF
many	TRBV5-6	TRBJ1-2	CASSLGGRTYGYTF
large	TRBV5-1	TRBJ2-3	CASSLEPGTAQYF
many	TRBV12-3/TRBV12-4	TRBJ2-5	CASSLRRKGDETQYF
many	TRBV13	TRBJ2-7	CASSYGSIYEQYF
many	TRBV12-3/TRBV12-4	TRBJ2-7	CASSLALQDRGNEQYF
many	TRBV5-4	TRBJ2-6	CASSRQGIGANVLTF
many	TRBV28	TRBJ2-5	CASSTIQETQYF
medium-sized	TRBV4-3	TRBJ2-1	CASSQGGGDNYNEQFF
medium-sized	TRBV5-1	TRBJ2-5	CASSHQETQYF